Shown below are 22 T cell receptor beta chains from a single sample sequenced in a study of T cell repertoires in cytomegalovirus infection. TCRdb fed the reads into MiXCR, producing one record per CDR3 protein. The data hold some 450,000 distinct CDR3 sequences, with around 32% observed a single time. Sequencing was done on a sample of PBMCs. The receptor source for this set is a human donor in good health (CMV status not recorded). Some clones in this sample may be carry-over from other donors' samples.

The rearrangement joins TRBV7-9 to TRBJ1-5; D gene uncertain. The V gene lost 5 bases and the J gene lost 6 bases, with 20 bases spanning the gap. Germline V gene sequence: CDR1 SEHNR, CDR2 FQNEAQ (reference sequence). CDR3 length: 16 residues. CDR3 protein: CASSPGGGPPIQPQHF. For the CDR3, the DNA is TGTGCCAGCAGCCCCGGTGGAGGCCCCCCGATTCAGCCCCAGCATTTT. Looking up the rest from reference TRBV7-9 and TRBJ1-5 gives the full variable domain: DTGVSQNPRHKITKRGQNVTFRCDPISEHNRLYWYRQTLGQGPEFLTYFQNEAQLEKSRLLSDRFSAERPKGSFSTLEIQRTEQGDSAMYLCASSPGGGPPIQPQHFGDGTRLSIL.

The chain has TRBV5-1 and TRBJ2-6; tentative D call: TRBD1 (5 bases). The germline V gene has CDR1 SGHRS and CDR2 YFSETQ. The ends were cut back, 5 bases at V and 0 bases at J, with 9 bases in the middle. The CDR3 has 15 amino acids. The chain's CDR3 is CASSRGNSGANVLTF. CDR3 bases: TGCGCCAGCAGTAGGGGTAACTCTGGGGCCAACGTCCTGACTTTC.

This clonotype has only a few counts. This chain joins TRBV12-3 or TRBV12-4 and TRBJ2-5, with D possibly being TRBD1 or TRBD2 (5 bases each). The CDR3 is 13 amino acids. Deletions cut 6 bases from V and 2 bases from J, with 10 bases between. CDR3 DNA sequence: TGTGCCAGCAGGCCTGAGGGGCAAGAGACCCAGTACTTC. This gives the protein CASRPEGQETQYF.

V usage is TRBV6-2 or TRBV6-3 and J usage is TRBJ2-5; tentative D call: TRBD2 (6 bases). CDR1 is MNHEY, CDR2 SVGEGT, per germline. V gave up 5 bases and J gave up 5 bases, with 30 bases separating them. This CDR3 comprises 19 residues. As DNA, the CDR3 is TGTGCCAGCAGTGACATCTTCGGGAGCGGTGGGAAGACGGGTGAGACCCAGTACTTC. This codes for CASSDIFGSGGKTGETQYF.

The chain uses TRBV11-2 and TRBJ2-7, with a tentative D call TRBD2 (6 bases). The V gene lost 5 bases and the J gene lost 5 bases, with 13 bases spanning the gap. Germline CDR1 and CDR2: SGHAT and FQNNGV. There are 13 residues in the CDR3. This CDR3 reads CASSPRGEDEQYF. The DNA for the CDR3 is TGTGCCAGCAGCCCTCGTGGGGAGGACGAGCAGTACTTC.

V is TRBV19 and J is TRBJ1-5; D call uncertain. In germline, CDR1 is LNHDA, CDR2 SQIVND (reference sequence). V was cut by 7 bases and J by 7 bases, with 17 bases left in between. The CDR3 is 14 amino acids. CDR3 region: CASNGGREGQPQHF. DNA of the CDR3: TGTGCCAGTAATGGAGGGAGGGAAGGGCAGCCCCAGCATTTT.

The sample holds many counts of this clonotype. The gene calls are TRBV7-2 and TRBJ2-5; the match to TRBD2 covers 8 bases. CDR1 and CDR2 from the germline V gene are SGHTA and FQGNSA. The CDR3 is 15 residues long. The V and J ends lost 3 bases and 1 base, in that order; junction bases with no gene match: 4. The CDR3 region is CASSFGLARQETQYF. The CDR3 DNA reads as TGTGCCAGCAGCTTCGGACTAGCACGCCAAGAGACCCAGTACTTC. The entire variable domain, with the rest obtained from reference TRBV7-2 and TRBJ2-5, is as follows: GAGVSQSPSNKVTEKGKDVELRCDPISGHTALYWYRQSLGQGLEFLIYFQGNSAPDKSGLPSDRFSAERTGGSVSTLTIQRTQQEDSAVYLCASSFGLARQETQYFGPGTRLLVL.

This clonotype showed up just a few times. V gene TRBV12-3 or TRBV12-4 combines with J gene TRBJ1-4; D is undetermined. With 0 bases removed from V and 8 bases from J, the gap between germline ends came to 13 bases. This CDR3 is 15 amino acids long. The chain's CDR3 is CASSLAPRFEEKLFF. The CDR3 DNA sequence: TGTGCCAGCAGTTTAGCGCCCCGATTTGAGGAAAAACTGTTTTTT.

A note on this clonotype: Because the CDR3 is missing its conserved closing phenylalanine or tryptophan, this is likely a read error. Because the CDR3's place on the DNA is in doubt, the DNA is left out and the CDR3 is given as listed by TCRdb. This chain connects TRBV7-9 to TRBJ2-7; the D call in the table, TRBD1, was not verified against the DNA. Germline V gene sequence: CDR1 SEHNR, CDR2 FQNEAQ (reference sequence). 16 amino acids form the CDR3, both terminal residues included. This CDR3 reads CASSLSFGTGYYERYL.

The rearrangement joins TRBV25-1 to TRBJ1-1; possibly TRBD1 for D (6 bases). This CDR3 contains 11 residues. Germline assignment: CDR1 MGHDK and CDR2 SYGVNS. Trimming removed 7 bases from V and 12 bases from J, with 15 bases in between. Here the CDR3 reads CASIKDSETFF. CDR3 in DNA: TGTGCCAGCATCAAGGACAGCGAAACTTTCTTT.

The CDR3 DNA is TGCAGCGTACGCTTCAATGAAAAACTGTTTTTT. Translating it yields CSVRFNEKLFF. The chain recombines TRBV29-1 with TRBJ1-4; D is ambiguous. CDR3 length: 11 amino acids. Trimming left V 6 bases short and J 5 bases short, with 7 bases between. Germline V gives CDR1 SQVTM, CDR2 ANQGSEA.

In this sample, this clonotype turned up a few times. V gene TRBV4-3 combines with J gene TRBJ2-2; the D is unclear. The ends were cut back, 8 bases at V and 4 bases at J, with 14 bases in the middle. The length of the CDR3 is 14 residues. CDR1 and CDR2 (germline): LGHNA, YSLEER. DNA for the CDR3: TGCGCCAGCGGTGTAGGAAGATCCACCGGGGAGCTGTTTTTT. Amino acids: CASGVGRSTGELFF.

The V call is TRBV6-1, the J call TRBJ1-5, with D perhaps TRBD1 (5 bases). The CDR3 extends over 20 amino acids. Trimming shortened V by 8 bases and J by 1 base, and 30 bases separated the two germline ends. Germline CDR1 is MNHNS and CDR2 is SASEGT. The CDR3 is CASSSRGFSGGNMSNQPQHF. CDR3 bases: TGTGCCAGCTCCAGCCGGGGGTTCAGCGGGGGTAATATGAGCAATCAGCCCCAGCATTTT.

The chain carries TRBV6-5 and TRBJ1-6; no clear D gene. Germline-derived CDR1 and CDR2 are MNHEY and SVGAGI. Trimming removed 2 bases from V and 7 bases from J, with 9 bases in between. This CDR3 contains 14 residues. CDR3 sequence: CASSYLGENSPLHF. CDR3 DNA: TGTGCCAGCAGTTACCTCGGGGAAAATTCACCCCTCCACTTT.

This chain uses TRBV6-1 with TRBJ2-6, with a tentative D call TRBD1 (5 bases). The germline V gene has CDR1 MNHNS and CDR2 SASEGT. This CDR3 is built from 13 residues. Trimming left V 9 bases short and J 17 bases short, with 23 bases between. The CDR3 DNA sequence: TGTGCCAGAGGGGTCTCTGGGGCCAACTTCATGACTTTC. It encodes CARGVSGANFMTF.

Turning to this clonotype: Since a much larger clone is just one base distant, this may be a read error. The gene calls are TRBV7-2 and TRBJ1-2; no clear D gene. The germline CDR1 and CDR2 sequences are SGHTA and FQGNSA. The CDR3 has 14 residues. V dropped 7 bases and J dropped 2 bases, with 14 bases sitting between them. The CDR3 region is CASTPSLGNYGYTF. CDR3 sequence (DNA): TGTGCCAGCACCCCGTCACTGGGAAACTATGGCTACACCTTC.

At least ten counts were recorded for this clonotype. The rearrangement links TRBV7-2 to TRBJ1-5, with D maybe TRBD1 (6 bases). The V and J ends lost 4 bases and 2 bases respectively, with 12 bases between them. Germline V gene data show CDR1 as SGHTA and CDR2 as FQGNSA. The CDR3 is 15 residues long. Here the CDR3 reads CASSSQGGGNQPQHF. The CDR3 region has the DNA TGTGCCAGCAGCTCACAAGGGGGAGGCAATCAGCCCCAGCATTTT.

The V gene is TRBV6-1, the J gene TRBJ2-3; D gene unclear. CDR3 length equals 14 residues. Trimming pared 7 bases from V and 4 bases from J, leaving 15 bases between. CDR1 and CDR2 from the germline V gene are MNHNS and SASEGT. The CDR3 spells CASKRLLKADTQYF. The CDR3 DNA is TGTGCCAGCAAACGCCTCTTAAAGGCAGATACGCAGTATTTT.

This clonotype turned up a few times. The CDR3 DNA is TGTGCCAGTAGTATTACAGCAGCCAAAAACATTCAGTACTTC. Translated, it gives CASSITAAKNIQYF. This chain links TRBV19 with TRBJ2-4; unclear D gene. V lost 3 bases and J 0 bases, leaving 6 bases between the germline ends. The CDR3 length is 14 residues. Germline V gene sequence: CDR1 LNHDA, CDR2 SQIVND (reference sequence).

This clonotype was seen at least ten times. This chain uses TRBV6-2 or TRBV6-3 with TRBJ2-7; unclear D gene. Germline CDR1 MNHEY, CDR2 SVGEGT. There are 18 residues in the CDR3. Trimming cost V 2 bases and J 3 bases, with 23 bases left between them. The CDR3 here is CASSYVQARPHQLYEQYF. The CDR3 nucleotides are TGTGCCAGCAGTTACGTCCAGGCCCGTCCCCACCAACTCTACGAGCAGTACTTC.

This clonotype was observed a few times. The gene calls are TRBV18 and TRBJ1-2, with D possibly matching TRBD1 (5 bases). V was pared by 4 bases and J by 6 bases, with 12 bases between. The CDR3 length is 13 residues. CDR1 is KGHSH and CDR2 is LQKENI in the germline V gene. In DNA, the CDR3 is TGTGCCAGCTCACACGGGGACTGGGATGGCTACACCTTC. This codes for CASSHGDWDGYTF. Full variable domain (rest looked up from reference TRBV18 and TRBJ1-2): NAGVMQNPRHLVRRRGQEARLRCSPMKGHSHVYWYRQLPEEGLKFMVYLQKENIIDESGMPKERFSAEFPKEGPSILRIQQVVRGDSAAYFCASSHGDWDGYTFGSGTRLTVV.

The sample holds one count of this clonotype. V usage is TRBV29-1 and J usage is TRBJ2-1, with D uncertain. The germline CDR1 and CDR2 sequences are SQVTM and ANQGSEA. This CDR3 comprises 13 residues. V was trimmed by 7 bases and J by 0 bases, leaving 10 bases between them. For the CDR3, the DNA is TGCAGCGGCGAACTACCCTCCTACAATGAGCAGTTCTTC. It codes for CSGELPSYNEQFF.